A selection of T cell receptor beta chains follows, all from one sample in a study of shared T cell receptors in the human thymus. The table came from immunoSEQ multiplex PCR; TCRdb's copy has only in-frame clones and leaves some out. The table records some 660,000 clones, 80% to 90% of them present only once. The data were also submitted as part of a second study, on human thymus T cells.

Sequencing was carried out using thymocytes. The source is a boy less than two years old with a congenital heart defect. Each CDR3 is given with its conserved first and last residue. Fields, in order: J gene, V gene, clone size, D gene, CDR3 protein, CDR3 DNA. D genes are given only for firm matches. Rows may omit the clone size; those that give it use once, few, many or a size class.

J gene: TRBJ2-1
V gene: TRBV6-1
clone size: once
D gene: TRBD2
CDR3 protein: CASNSSGRTCEQFF
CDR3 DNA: TGTGCCAGCAATTCTAGCGGGAGAACTTGTGAGCAGTTCTTC

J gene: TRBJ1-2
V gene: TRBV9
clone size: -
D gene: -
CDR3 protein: CASSVRENYGYTF
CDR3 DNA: TGTGCCAGCAGCGTAAGGGAGAACTATGGCTACACCTTC

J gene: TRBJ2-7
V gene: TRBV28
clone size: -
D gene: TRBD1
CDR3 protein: CASTPAGGYEQYF
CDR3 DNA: TGTGCCAGCACCCCGGCAGGGGGCTACGAGCAGTACTTC

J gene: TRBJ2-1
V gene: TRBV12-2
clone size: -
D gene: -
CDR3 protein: CASQNRTSGRARYNEQFF
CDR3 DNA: TGTGCAAGTCAAAATCGGACTAGCGGGAGGGCTAGATACAATGAGCAGTTCTTC

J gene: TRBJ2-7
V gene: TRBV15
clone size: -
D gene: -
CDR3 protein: CATSRDYGKWDKSSYEQYF
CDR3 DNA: TGTGCCACCAGCAGAGATTACGGCAAATGGGACAAAAGCTCCTACGAGCAGTACTTC

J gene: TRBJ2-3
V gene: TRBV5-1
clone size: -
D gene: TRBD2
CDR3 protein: CASSPTGGASDTQYF
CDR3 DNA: TGCGCCAGCAGCCCGACCGGGGGGGCTTCAGATACGCAGTATTTT

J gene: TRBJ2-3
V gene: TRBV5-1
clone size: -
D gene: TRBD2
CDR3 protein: CASSLVVRGTSGGAGVADTQYF
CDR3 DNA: TGCGCCAGCAGCTTGGTAGTCCGCGGGACTAGCGGGGGGGCCGGTGTGGCAGATACGCAGTATTTT

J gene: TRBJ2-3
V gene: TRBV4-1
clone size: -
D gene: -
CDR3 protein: CASSHIAGTDTQYF
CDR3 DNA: TGCGCCAGCAGCCACATAGCGGGCACAGATACGCAGTATTTT

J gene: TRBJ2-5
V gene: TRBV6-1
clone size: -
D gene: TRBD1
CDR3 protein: CASSRDRGETQYF
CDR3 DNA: TGTGCCAGCAGTCGAGACAGGGGAGAGACCCAGTACTTC

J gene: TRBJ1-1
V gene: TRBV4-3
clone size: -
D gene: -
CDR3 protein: CASSQEATVENTEAFF
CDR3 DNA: TGCGCCAGCAGCCAAGAGGCCACAGTTGAGAACACTGAAGCTTTCTTT

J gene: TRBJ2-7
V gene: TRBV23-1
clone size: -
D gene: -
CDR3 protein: CASGSRGTSYEQYF
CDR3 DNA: TGCGCCAGCGGCTCTCGGGGGACCTCCTACGAGCAGTACTTC

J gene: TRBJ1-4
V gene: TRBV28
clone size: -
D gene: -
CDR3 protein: CASSLWGGTDEKLFF
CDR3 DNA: TGTGCCAGCAGTTTATGGGGGGGGACCGATGAAAAACTGTTTTTT

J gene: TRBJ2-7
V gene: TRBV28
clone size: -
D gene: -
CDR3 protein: CASTPSSYEQYF
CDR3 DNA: TGTGCCAGCACTCCGAGCTCCTACGAGCAGTACTTC

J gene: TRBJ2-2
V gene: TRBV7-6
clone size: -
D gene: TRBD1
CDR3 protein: CASSFRTGRLGGELFF
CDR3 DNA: TGTGCCAGCAGCTTCAGGACAGGGCGTTTGGGCGGGGAGCTGTTTTTT

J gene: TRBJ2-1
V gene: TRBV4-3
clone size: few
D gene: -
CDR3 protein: CASSRLETYNEQFF
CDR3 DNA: TGCGCCAGCAGCCGACTAGAGACGTACAATGAGCAGTTCTTC

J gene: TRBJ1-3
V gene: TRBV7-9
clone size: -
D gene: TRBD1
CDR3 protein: CASSYSQGVFLAGGNTIYF
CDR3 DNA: TGTGCCAGCAGCTATTCGCAGGGGGTATTTCTCGCGGGAGGAAACACCATATATTTT

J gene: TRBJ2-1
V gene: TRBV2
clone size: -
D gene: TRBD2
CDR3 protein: CASSALAGGPDCPYNEQFF
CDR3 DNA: TGTGCCAGCAGTGCACTAGCGGGGGGGCCAGATTGCCCCTACAATGAGCAGTTCTTC

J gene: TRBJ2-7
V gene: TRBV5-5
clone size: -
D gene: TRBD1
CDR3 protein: CASSPGPDRGPYEQYF
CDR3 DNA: TGTGCCAGCAGCCCCGGCCCGGACAGGGGCCCATACGAGCAGTACTTC

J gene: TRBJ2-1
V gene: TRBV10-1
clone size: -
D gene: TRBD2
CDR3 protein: CASSLAGSSYNEQFF
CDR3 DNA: TGCGCCAGCAGTTTAGCGGGGAGCTCCTACAATGAGCAGTTCTTC

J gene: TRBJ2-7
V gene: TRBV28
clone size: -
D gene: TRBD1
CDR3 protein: CASKRDRAPSYEQYF
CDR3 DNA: TGTGCCAGCAAGAGGGACAGGGCGCCCTCCTACGAGCAGTACTTC

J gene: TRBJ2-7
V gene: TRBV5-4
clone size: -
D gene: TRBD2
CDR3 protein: CASSPPGSGGRGEQYF
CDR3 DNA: TGTGCCAGCAGCCCTCCGGGTAGCGGGGGCCGTGGCGAGCAGTACTTC

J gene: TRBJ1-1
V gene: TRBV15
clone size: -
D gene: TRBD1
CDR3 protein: CATSRGQGKNTEAFF
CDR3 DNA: TGTGCCACCAGCAGGGGACAGGGAAAAAACACTGAAGCTTTCTTT

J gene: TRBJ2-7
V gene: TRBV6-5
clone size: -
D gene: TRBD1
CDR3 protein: CASSYGGQSYEQYF
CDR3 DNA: TGTGCCAGCAGTTACGGGGGACAGTCCTACGAGCAGTACTTC

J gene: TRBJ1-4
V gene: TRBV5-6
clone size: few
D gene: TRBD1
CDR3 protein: CASSFGTGGSEKLFF
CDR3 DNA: TGTGCCAGCAGTTTCGGGACAGGGGGAAGTGAAAAACTGTTTTTT

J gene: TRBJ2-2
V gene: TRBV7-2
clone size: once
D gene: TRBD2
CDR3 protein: CASSSSTSGQNTGELFF
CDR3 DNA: TGTGCCAGCAGCTCGTCGACTAGCGGACAGAACACCGGGGAGCTGTTTTTT

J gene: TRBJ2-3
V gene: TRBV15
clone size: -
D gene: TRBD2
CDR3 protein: CATSRGTSGNTDTQYF
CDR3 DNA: TGTGCCACCAGCAGGGGGACTAGCGGGAACACAGATACGCAGTATTTT

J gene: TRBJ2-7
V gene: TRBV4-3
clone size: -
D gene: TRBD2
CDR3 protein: CASSQVGGSKWVEQYF
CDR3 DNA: TGCGCCAGCAGCCAAGTCGGCGGGAGTAAGTGGGTCGAGCAGTACTTC

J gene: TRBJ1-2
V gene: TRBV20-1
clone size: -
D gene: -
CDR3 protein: CRAGAYYGYTF
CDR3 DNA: TGCAGGGCGGGGGCCTACTATGGCTACACCTTC

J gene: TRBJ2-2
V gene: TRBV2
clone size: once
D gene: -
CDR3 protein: CASAGRNTGELFF
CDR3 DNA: TGTGCCAGTGCAGGAAGAAACACCGGGGAGCTGTTTTTT

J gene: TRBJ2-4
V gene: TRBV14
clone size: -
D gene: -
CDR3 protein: CASSQARVNPKNIQYF
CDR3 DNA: TGTGCCAGCAGCCAAGCCAGGGTAAACCCCAAAAACATTCAGTACTTC

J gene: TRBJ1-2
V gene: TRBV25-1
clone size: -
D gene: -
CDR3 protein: CASSTNYGYTF
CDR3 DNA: TGTGCCAGCAGCACTAACTATGGCTACACCTTC

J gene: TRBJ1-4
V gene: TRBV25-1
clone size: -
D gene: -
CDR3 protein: CASSVRVGNEKLFF
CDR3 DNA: TGTGCCAGCAGTGTGCGGGTGGGGAATGAAAAACTGTTTTTT

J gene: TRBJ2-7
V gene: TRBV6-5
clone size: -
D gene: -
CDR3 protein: CASRPQGGVSYEQYF
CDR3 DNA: TGTGCCAGCAGGCCCCAGGGAGGTGTCTCCTACGAGCAGTACTTC

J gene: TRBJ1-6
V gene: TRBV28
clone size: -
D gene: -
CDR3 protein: CASSLGGGPGSEAGSPLHF
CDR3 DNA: TGTGCCAGCAGTCTGGGCGGGGGTCCGGGATCTGAAGCGGGTTCACCCCTCCACTTT

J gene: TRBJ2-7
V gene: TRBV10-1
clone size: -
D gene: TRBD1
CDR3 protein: CASREDRYRINYEQYF
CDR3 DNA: TGCGCCAGCAGAGAGGACAGGTACCGGATTAACTACGAGCAGTACTTC

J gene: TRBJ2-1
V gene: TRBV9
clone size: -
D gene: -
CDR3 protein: CASSVGWGGARNEQFF
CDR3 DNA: TGTGCCAGCAGCGTAGGGTGGGGGGGGGCTCGGAATGAGCAGTTCTTC

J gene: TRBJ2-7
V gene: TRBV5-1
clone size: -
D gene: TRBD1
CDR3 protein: CASSPPDRGPYEQYF
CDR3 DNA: TGCGCCAGCAGCCCACCGGACAGGGGGCCCTACGAGCAGTACTTC

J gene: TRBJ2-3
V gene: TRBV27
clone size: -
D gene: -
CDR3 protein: CASSLAWQGSDTQYF
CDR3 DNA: TGTGCCAGCAGTTTAGCCTGGCAGGGGTCAGATACGCAGTATTTT

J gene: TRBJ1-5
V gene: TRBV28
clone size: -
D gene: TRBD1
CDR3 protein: CASRGTGIGQPQHF
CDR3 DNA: TGTGCCAGCAGGGGGACAGGTATAGGTCAGCCCCAGCATTTT

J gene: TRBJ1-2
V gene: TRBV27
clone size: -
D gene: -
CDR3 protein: CASRPTGNKNLGYTF
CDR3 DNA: TGTGCCAGCAGACCCACAGGAAACAAGAATTTGGGCTACACCTTC

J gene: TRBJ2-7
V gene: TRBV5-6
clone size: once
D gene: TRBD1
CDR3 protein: CASSSRQGVSYEQYF
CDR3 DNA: TGTGCCAGCAGCTCCCGACAGGGGGTCAGCTACGAGCAGTACTTC

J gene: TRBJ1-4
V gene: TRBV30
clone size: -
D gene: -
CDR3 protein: CAWSVRREGNEKLFF
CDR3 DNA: TGTGCCTGGAGTGTACGTCGGGAGGGTAATGAAAAACTGTTTTTT

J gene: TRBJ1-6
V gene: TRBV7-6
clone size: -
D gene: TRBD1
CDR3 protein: CASSLSGTGSSSYNSPLHF
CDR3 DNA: TGTGCCAGCAGCTTAAGCGGGACAGGCAGCAGCTCCTATAATTCACCCCTCCACTTT

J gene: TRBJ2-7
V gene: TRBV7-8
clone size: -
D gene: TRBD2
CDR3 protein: CASSLLTRVAGDYEQYF
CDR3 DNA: TGTGCCAGCAGCTTACTGACTCGGGTAGCGGGAGACTACGAGCAGTACTTC

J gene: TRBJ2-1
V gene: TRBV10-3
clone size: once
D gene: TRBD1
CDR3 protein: CAISEDRGDEQFF
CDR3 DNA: TGTGCCATCAGTGAGGACAGGGGCGATGAGCAGTTCTTC

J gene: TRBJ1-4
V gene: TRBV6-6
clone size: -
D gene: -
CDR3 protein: CATGGGRGEKLFF
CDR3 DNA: TGTGCGACCGGGGGGGGGCGAGGTGAAAAACTGTTTTTT

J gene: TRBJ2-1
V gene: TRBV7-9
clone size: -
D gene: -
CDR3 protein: CASSLEEGEASGYNEQFF
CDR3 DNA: TGTGCCAGCAGCTTAGAGGAGGGGGAGGCTAGCGGTTACAATGAGCAGTTCTTC

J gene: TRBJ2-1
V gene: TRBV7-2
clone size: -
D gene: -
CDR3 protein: CASSFCCRGKNEQFF
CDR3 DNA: TGTGCCAGCAGCTTTTGTTGTAGGGGAAAGAATGAGCAGTTCTTC

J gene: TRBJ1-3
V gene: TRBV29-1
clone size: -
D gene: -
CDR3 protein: CSVEERSSGNTIYF
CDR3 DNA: TGCAGCGTTGAAGAGCGTTCTTCTGGAAACACCATATATTTT

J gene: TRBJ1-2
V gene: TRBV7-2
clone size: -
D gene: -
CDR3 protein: CASSQGAAYGYTF
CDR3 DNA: TGTGCCAGCAGCCAAGGGGCAGCCTATGGCTACACCTTC